These 14 T cell receptor beta chains originate from one sample sequenced in a study of blood T cell repertoires in COVID-19 (dated by TCRdb to 2020 to 2022). Library preparation employed the immunoSEQ multiplex PCR assay. In its TCRdb copy, this immuneACCESS table keeps in-frame sequences only and misses some clones. Where compared with another copy, unresolved V genes explain less than half of these, and the others have no known cause. A total of some 200,000 clones appear in this sample, approximately 90% of them only once. The top ten clonotypes cover roughly 0.8% of the sample. The sequenced sample consisted of PBMCs or T cells enriched from blood (not recorded which). The source of these receptors is a woman aged 18-29 years who had recovered from COVID-19.

The rearrangement links TRBV2 to TRBJ2-1, with D possibly TRBD2 on 6 matching bases. This CDR3 spans 14 amino acids. CDR1 is SNHLY and CDR2 is FYNNEI in the germline V gene. V was cut by 4 bases and J by 6 bases, with 13 bases left in between. The DNA for the CDR3 is TGTGCCAGCAGTGGCCTGGTCGGGAGCAATGAGCAGTTCTTC. It codes for CASSGLVGSNEQFF.

The rearrangement links TRBV30 to TRBJ1-1; a weak D match, TRBD1 (5 bases). V lost 0 bases and J lost 5, with 19 bases in between. The CDR3 is made up of 16 amino acids. Germline CDR1 GTSNPN, CDR2 SVGIG (reference sequence). CDR3 in amino acids: CAWSVLGTARRTEAFF. CDR3 in DNA: TGTGCCTGGAGTGTACTCGGGACTGCTAGGAGGACTGAAGCTTTCTTT.

This chain joins TRBV9 and TRBJ2-3; D may be TRBD2 (5 bases). Trimming stripped 0 bases from V and 6 bases from J, with 14 bases between. CDR3 length: 15 amino acids. Germline V gene lookup returns CDR1 SGDLS and CDR2 YYNGEE. DNA for the CDR3: TGTGCCAGCAGCGTAGGGACTCCCCCGGGGGATACGCAGTATTTT. It yields the protein CASSVGTPPGDTQYF.

V gene TRBV27 combines with J gene TRBJ2-3; 12 bases are shared with TRBD2. There are 16 residues in the CDR3. The germline CDR1 and CDR2 sequences are MNHEY and SMNVEV (reference sequence). V trimming: 5 bases; J trimming: 4 bases; junction bases outside the gene matches: 7. CDR3 bases: TGTGCCAGCAGTCTAGCGGGAGGGGATATCGCAGATACGCAGTATTTT. Residues: CASSLAGGDIADTQYF.

For the CDR3, the DNA is TGTGCCAGCAGTGAATCCCAGGGGGCCCACAATGAGCAGTTCTTC. Protein: CASSESQGAHNEQFF. The rearrangement uses TRBV6-4 and TRBJ2-1, with 8 bases identical to TRBD1. V shed 3 bases and J 5 bases; nucleotides not matched to a gene: 6. CDR1 and CDR2 (germline): MRHNA, SNTAGT. This CDR3 is built from 15 residues.

The chain combines TRBV28 with TRBJ2-5; 10 bases match TRBD2. Germline loops: CDR1 MDHEN, CDR2 SYDVKM. This CDR3 comprises 17 residues. J was trimmed by 4 bases and V by 4 bases; bases with no gene match: 12. The CDR3 nucleotides are TGTGCCAGCAGTTCCCAGCGGGAGGGGAGTCTGCGAGAGACCCAGTACTTC. Encoded protein: CASSSQREGSLRETQYF.

The rearrangement uses TRBV5-1 and TRBJ2-1; D is ambiguous. V was trimmed by 1 base and J by 0 bases, leaving 8 bases between them. The CDR3 contains 15 residues. CDR1 SGHRS and CDR2 YFSETQ come from the germline V gene. This CDR3 reads CASSLSPSSYNEQFF. For the CDR3, the DNA is TGCGCCAGCAGCTTGTCCCCCAGCTCCTACAATGAGCAGTTCTTC.

This chain uses TRBV11-3 with TRBJ1-1; D is possibly TRBD1 (5 bases). Trimming stripped 1 base from V and 5 bases from J, with 11 bases between. The CDR3 consists of 14 residues. Germline V gene sequence: CDR1 SGHNT, CDR2 YENEEA. CDR3 in DNA: TGTGCCAGCAGCTTAGGGGGGGAAGGGACTGAAGCTTTCTTT. Its translation is CASSLGGEGTEAFF.

The rearrangement joins TRBV5-5 to TRBJ2-7, with D possibly matching TRBD1 (6 bases). V was pared by 5 bases and J by 2 bases, with 17 bases between. This CDR3 contains 15 residues. Germline-derived CDR1 and CDR2 are SGHKS and YYEKEE (reference sequence). The CDR3 DNA is TGTGCCAGCAGTTTTCACGACAGGCTTACCTACGAGCAGTACTTC. Protein: CASSFHDRLTYEQYF.

This clone was seen a handful of times. The chain joins TRBV4-3 to TRBJ2-1; the match to TRBD2 covers 10 bases. The CDR3 spans 15 residues. Germline V gene sequence: CDR1 LGHNA, CDR2 YSLEER. V dropped 4 bases and J dropped 4; count of bases not matched to a gene: 4. CDR3 coding DNA: TGCGCCAGCAGCCGTACACTAGCGGGGTACAATGAGCAGTTCTTC. Amino acids: CASSRTLAGYNEQFF.

V gene TRBV27 combines with J gene TRBJ2-5, with 8 positions matching TRBD2. CDR3 size: 15 residues. Germline V gives CDR1 MNHEY, CDR2 SMNVEV (reference sequence). V lost 6 bases, J lost 2 bases, and 8 bases stayed unmatched. CDR3 residues: CASSQGLVGQETQYF. CDR3 in DNA: TGTGCCAGCAGCCAGGGACTAGTAGGGCAAGAGACCCAGTACTTC.

This clone appeared once. In DNA form, the CDR3 reads TGTGCCAGCAGCCAAGACCCGGGACACTTCAGCTCCTACAATGAGCAGTTCTTC. Translation gives CASSQDPGHFSSYNEQFF. The chain employs TRBV3-1 (or the pseudogene TRBV3-2) and TRBJ2-1, with D possibly TRBD1 on 6 matching bases. Trimming took 0 bases from V and 0 from J, leaving 15 bases between them. Germline V gene lookup returns CDR1 LGHDT and CDR2 YNNKEL (reference sequence). CDR3 length: 18 residues.

The CDR3 here is CASSLLSSYEQYF. CDR3 coding DNA: TGTGCCAGCAGTTTGTTATCTAGTTACGAGCAGTACTTC. V and J are TRBV27 and TRBJ2-7; no clear D gene. Germline CDR1 reads MNHEY; CDR2 reads SMNVEV (reference sequence). CDR3 size: 13 residues. Trimming stripped 3 bases from V and 4 bases from J, with 10 bases between.

The CDR3 loop reads CASSPAPSAQETQYF. CDR3 coding DNA: TGCGCCAGCAGCCCCGCCCCCAGCGCCCAAGAGACCCAGTACTTC. The chain has TRBV5-1 and TRBJ2-5; D ambiguous. CDR3 size: 15 residues. Germline CDR1 SGHRS, CDR2 YFSETQ. Trimming cost V 4 bases and J 1 base, with 14 bases left between them.